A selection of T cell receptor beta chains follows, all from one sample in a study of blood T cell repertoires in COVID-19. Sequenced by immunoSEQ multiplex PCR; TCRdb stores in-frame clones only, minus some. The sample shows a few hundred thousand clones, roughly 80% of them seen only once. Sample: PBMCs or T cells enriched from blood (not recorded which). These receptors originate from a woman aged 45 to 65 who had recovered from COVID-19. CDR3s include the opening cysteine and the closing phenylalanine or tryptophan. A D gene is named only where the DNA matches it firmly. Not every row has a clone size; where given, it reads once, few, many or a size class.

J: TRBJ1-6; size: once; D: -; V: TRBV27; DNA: TGTGCCAGCAGTCCCGTTGGGGGCCCGAATTCACCCCTCCACTTT; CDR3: CASSPVGGPNSPLHF
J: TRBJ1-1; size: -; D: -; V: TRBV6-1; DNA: TGTGCCAGCAGTGAACTTAGAGGGACTGAAGCTTTCTTT; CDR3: CASSELRGTEAFF
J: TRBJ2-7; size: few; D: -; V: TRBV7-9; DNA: TGTGCCAGCAGCCTCCGCGGGACCGGGAACGGGGAGCAGTACTTC; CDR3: CASSLRGTGNGEQYF
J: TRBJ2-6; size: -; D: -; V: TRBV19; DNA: TGTGCCAGTAGTATGAGGCGGCCCTCTGGGGCCAACGTCCTGACTTTC; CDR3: CASSMRRPSGANVLTF
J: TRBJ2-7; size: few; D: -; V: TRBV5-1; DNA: TGCGCCAGCAGCTTGTGGGGTAGGGGCCACGAGCAGTACTTC; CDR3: CASSLWGRGHEQYF
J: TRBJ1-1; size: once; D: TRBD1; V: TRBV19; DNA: TGTGCCAGTAGTATAGCCACAGGGGGAACTGAAGCTTTCTTT; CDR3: CASSIATGGTEAFF
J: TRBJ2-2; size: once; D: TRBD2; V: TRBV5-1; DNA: TGCGCCAGCAGCTTACAGACTAGCGGGAGATCTACCGGGGAGCTGTTTTTT; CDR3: CASSLQTSGRSTGELFF
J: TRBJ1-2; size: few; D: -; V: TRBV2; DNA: TGTGCCAGCAGTGAAGCTAGTAACTATGGCTACACCTTC; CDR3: CASSEASNYGYTF
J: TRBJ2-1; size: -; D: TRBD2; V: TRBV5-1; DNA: TGCGCCAGCAGCCCGGGGGGGAAGCAGTTCTTC; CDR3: CASSPGGKQFF
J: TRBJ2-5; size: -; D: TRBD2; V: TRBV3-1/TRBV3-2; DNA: TGTGCCAGCACCGGACTAGCGGGCCAAGAGACCCAGTACTTC; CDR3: CASTGLAGQETQYF
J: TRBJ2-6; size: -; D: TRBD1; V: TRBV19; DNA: TGTGCCAGTAGTACGGAAGTCCCGGGACAGGGTGTCTCTGGGGCCAACGTCCTGACTTTC; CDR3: CASSTEVPGQGVSGANVLTF
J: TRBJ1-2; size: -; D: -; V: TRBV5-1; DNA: TGCGCCAGCAGCTTGGGCAGGGGCGATGGCTACACCTTC; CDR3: CASSLGRGDGYTF
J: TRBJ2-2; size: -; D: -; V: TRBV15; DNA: TGTGCCACCAGCGGAGGGCGGGCCGGGGAGCTGTTTTTT; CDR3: CATSGGRAGELFF
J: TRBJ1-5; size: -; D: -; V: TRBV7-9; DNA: TGTGCCAGCAGCTTAAGCGGAGATAATCAGCCCCAGCATTTT; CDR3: CASSLSGDNQPQHF
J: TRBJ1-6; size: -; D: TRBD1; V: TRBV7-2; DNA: TGTGCCAGCAGCTTTAAAGGACAGGGGCCCCTAGATTCACCCCTCCACTTT; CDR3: CASSFKGQGPLDSPLHF
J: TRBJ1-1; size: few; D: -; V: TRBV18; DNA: TGTGCCAGCTCCAGACAAGACGAAGCTTTCTTT; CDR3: CASSRQDEAFF
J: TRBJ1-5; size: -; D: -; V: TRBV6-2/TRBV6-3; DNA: TGTGCCAGCAGTCCACGGCGGGGTTATAGCAATCAGCCCCAGCATTTT; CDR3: CASSPRRGYSNQPQHF
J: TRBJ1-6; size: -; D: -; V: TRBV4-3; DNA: TGCGCCAGCAGCCAAAACAGTCATTCACCCCTCCACTTT; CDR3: CASSQNSHSPLHF
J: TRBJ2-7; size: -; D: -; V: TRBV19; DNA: TGTGCCAGTAGTCTCGGACAGCGATACGAGCAGTACTTC; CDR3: CASSLGQRYEQYF
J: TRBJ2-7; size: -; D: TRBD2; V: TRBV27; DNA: TGTGCCAGCAGTCGCCGGGGGGGGGCGAACGAGCAGTACTTC; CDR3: CASSRRGGANEQYF
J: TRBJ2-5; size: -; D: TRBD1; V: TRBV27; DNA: TGTGCCAGCAGCTCGGGGACAGGGGGACCCCAAGAGACCCAGTACTTC; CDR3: CASSSGTGGPQETQYF
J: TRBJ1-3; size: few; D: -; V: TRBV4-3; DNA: TGCGCCAGCAGCCAAGATTCCCCCTCACACGCCACTGGAAACACCATATATTTT; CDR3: CASSQDSPSHATGNTIYF
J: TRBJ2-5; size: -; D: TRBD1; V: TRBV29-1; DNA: TGCAGCGCCGACAGGGGACAAGAGACCCAGTACTTC; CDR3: CSADRGQETQYF
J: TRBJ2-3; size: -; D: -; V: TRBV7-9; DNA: TGTGCCAGCAGCTTATCGGTGGGCTCGGATACGCAGTATTTT; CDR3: CASSLSVGSDTQYF
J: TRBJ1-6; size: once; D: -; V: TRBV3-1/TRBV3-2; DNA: TGTGCCAGCAGCCGGGAGGGTAGGTCGAGCTCCTATAATTCACCCCTCCACTTT; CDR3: CASSREGRSSSYNSPLHF
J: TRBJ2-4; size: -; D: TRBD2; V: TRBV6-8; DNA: TGTGCCAGCAGTGCCCCGACTAGCGGGAGAAACATTCAGTACTTC; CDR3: CASSAPTSGRNIQYF
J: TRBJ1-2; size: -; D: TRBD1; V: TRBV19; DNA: TGTGCCAGTAGTACTACAGGGGGCGCGGGCTACACCTTC; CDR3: CASSTTGGAGYTF
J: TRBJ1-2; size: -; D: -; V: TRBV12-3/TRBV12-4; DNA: TGTGCCAGCAGTAACAGGGTTGGCTACACCTTC; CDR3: CASSNRVGYTF
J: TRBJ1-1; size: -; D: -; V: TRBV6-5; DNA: TGTGCCAGCAGGTATGGGCCAGGAATCACTGAAGCTTTCTTT; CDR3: CASRYGPGITEAFF
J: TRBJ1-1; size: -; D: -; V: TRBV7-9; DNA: TGTGCCAGCGACAGCCAAGGCACTGAAGCTTTCTTT; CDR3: CASDSQGTEAFF
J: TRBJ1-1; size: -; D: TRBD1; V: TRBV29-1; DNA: TGCAGCGCCAAACAGGGGAGAGGCGAAGCTTTCTTT; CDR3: CSAKQGRGEAFF
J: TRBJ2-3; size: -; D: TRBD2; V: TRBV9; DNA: TGTGCCAGCAGCGTAGCGCTAGCGGGGACTTCGGATACGCAGTATTTT; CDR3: CASSVALAGTSDTQYF
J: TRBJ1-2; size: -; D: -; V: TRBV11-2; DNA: TGTGCCAGCAGCCTTGGGGGGAGGACTGGCTACACCTTC; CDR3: CASSLGGRTGYTF
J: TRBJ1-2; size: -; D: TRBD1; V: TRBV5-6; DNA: TGTGCCAGCAGCCACGCGACAGGGAAGTATGGCTACACCTTC; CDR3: CASSHATGKYGYTF
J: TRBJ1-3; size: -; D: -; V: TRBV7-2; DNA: TGTGCCAGCACTGTCTCTGGAAACACCATATATTTT; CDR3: CASTVSGNTIYF
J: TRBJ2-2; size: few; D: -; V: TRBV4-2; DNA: TGTGCCAGCAGCCAGCAGTTCGGGACTAACACCGGGGAGCTGTTTTTT; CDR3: CASSQQFGTNTGELFF
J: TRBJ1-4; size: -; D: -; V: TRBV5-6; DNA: TGTGCCAGCAGCTTGGATACAGGAGCAACTAATGAAAAACTGTTTTTT; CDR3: CASSLDTGATNEKLFF
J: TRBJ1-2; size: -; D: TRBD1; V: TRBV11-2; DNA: TGTGCCAGCAGCTCCACAGGGGTCAACTATGGCTACACCTTC; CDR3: CASSSTGVNYGYTF
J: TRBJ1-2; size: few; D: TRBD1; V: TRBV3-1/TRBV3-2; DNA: TGTGCCAGCAGCCAAGAAGGGCAGGGGGATGGCTACACCTTC; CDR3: CASSQEGQGDGYTF
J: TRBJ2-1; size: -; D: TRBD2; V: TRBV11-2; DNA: TGTGCCAGCAGCTCTATAGGACTAGCGGGGGGGCTTTACAATGAGCAGTTCTTC; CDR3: CASSSIGLAGGLYNEQFF
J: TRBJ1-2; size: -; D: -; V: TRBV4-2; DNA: TGTGCCAGCAGCCCGCCCCTGCGAGGAGGGGACTATGGCTACACCTTC; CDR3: CASSPPLRGGDYGYTF
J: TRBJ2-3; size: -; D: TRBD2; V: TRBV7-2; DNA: TGTGCCAGCAGCAAAAGACTAGCGGGGGGATTGGATACGCAGTATTTT; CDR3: CASSKRLAGGLDTQYF
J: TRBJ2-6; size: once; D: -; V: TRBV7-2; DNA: TGTGCCAGCAGCCCCGGACCAAGTTTGGGGAGCTCTGGGGCCAACGTCCTGACTTTC; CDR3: CASSPGPSLGSSGANVLTF
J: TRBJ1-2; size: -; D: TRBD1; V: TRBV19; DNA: TGTGCCAGTACGAGGGACAGATATGGCTACACCTTC; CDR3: CASTRDRYGYTF
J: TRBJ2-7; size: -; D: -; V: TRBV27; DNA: TGTGCCAGCAGTTTTTGGGGGCGCGAGCAGTACTTC; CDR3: CASSFWGREQYF
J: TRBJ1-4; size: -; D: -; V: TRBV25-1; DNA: TGTGCCAGCAATGGACTTACATCCAATGAAAAACTGTTTTTT; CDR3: CASNGLTSNEKLFF
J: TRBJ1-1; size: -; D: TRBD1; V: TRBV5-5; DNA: TGTGCCAGCAGCTTGAGGCTGGGACAGGGGAACACTGAAGCTTTCTTT; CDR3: CASSLRLGQGNTEAFF
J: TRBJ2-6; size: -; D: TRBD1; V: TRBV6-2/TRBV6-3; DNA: TGTGCCAGCAGTTACGTCAGGGGGCTCTCTGGGGCCAACGTCCTGACTTTC; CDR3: CASSYVRGLSGANVLTF
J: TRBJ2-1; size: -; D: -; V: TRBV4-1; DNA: TGCGCCAGCAGCCCTTCGGGAGCGGGCGACAATGAGCAGTTCTTC; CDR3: CASSPSGAGDNEQFF
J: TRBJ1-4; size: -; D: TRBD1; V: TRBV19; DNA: TGTGCCAGTAGTCGAACCGGGACAGGGGCCTCTAATGAAAAACTGTTTTTT; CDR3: CASSRTGTGASNEKLFF
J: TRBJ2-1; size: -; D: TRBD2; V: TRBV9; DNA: TGTGCCAGCAGCGTAGCCCCGGGACTAGCGGCCAATGAGCAGTTCTTC; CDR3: CASSVAPGLAANEQFF
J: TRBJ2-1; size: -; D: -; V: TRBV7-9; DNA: TGTGCCAGCAGCCCCCCCCCGGGTAAAATGGAGCAGTTCTTC; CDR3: CASSPPPGKMEQFF
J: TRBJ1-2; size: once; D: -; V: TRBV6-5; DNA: TGTGCCAGCAGGATACAGACTAACTATGGCTACACCTTC; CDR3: CASRIQTNYGYTF
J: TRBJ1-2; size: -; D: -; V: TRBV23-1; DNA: TGCGCCAGCAGTCGCCCTAGTGAGCAGGGTGGGTATGGCTACACCTTC; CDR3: CASSRPSEQGGYGYTF
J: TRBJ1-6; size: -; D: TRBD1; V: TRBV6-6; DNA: TGTGCCAGCAGTCTTTTGGGACAGGGTGGGAGAAATAATTCACCCCTCCACTTT; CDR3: CASSLLGQGGRNNSPLHF
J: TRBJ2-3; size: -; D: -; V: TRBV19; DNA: TGTGCCAGTAGTATTGTTGGGAGTGGTACAGATACGCAGTATTTT; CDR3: CASSIVGSGTDTQYF
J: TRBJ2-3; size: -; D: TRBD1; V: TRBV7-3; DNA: TGTGCCAGCAGCCTACAGGGGGCTGATACGCAGTATTTT; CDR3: CASSLQGADTQYF